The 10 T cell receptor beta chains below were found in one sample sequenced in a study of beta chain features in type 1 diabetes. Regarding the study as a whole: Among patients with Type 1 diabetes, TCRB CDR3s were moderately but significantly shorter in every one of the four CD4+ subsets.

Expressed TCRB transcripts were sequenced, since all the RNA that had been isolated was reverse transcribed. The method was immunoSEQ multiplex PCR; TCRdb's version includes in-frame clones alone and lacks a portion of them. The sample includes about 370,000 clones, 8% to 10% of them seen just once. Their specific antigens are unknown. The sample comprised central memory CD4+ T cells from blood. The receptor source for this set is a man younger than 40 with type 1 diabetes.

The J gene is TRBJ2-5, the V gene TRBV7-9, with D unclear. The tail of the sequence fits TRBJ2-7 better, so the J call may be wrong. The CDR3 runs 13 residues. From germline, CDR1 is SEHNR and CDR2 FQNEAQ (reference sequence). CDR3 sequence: CASSGPAWDEQYF. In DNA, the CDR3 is TGTGCCAGTTCCGGTCCGGCATGGGACGAGCAGTACTTC.

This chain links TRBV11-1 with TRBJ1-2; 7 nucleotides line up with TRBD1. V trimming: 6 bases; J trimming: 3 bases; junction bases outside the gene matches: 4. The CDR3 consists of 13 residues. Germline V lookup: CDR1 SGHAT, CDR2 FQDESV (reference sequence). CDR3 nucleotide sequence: TGTGCCAGCAGTCCTGGACAGGACTATGGCTACACCTTC. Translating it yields CASSPGQDYGYTF.

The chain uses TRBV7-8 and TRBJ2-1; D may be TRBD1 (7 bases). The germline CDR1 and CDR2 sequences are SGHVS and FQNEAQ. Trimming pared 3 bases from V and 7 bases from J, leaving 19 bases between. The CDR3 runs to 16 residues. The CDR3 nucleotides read TGTGCCAGCAGCTTTAAGGACAGGTTCGGAGGGAATGAGCAGTTCTTC. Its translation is CASSFKDRFGGNEQFF.

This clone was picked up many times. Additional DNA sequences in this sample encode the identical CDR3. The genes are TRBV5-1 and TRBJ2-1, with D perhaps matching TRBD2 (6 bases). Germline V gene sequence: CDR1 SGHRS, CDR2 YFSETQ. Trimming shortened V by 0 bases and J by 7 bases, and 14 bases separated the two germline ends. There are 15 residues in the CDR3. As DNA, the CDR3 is TGCGCCAGCAGCTTGGTACTAGCCGGAGCAAATGAGCAGTTCTTC. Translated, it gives CASSLVLAGANEQFF.

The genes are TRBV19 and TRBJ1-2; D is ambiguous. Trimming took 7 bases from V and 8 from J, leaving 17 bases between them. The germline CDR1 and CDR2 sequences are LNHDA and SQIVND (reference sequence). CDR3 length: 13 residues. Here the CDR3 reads CASKRDRAGGYTF. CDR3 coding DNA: TGTGCCAGTAAGAGGGATCGGGCCGGGGGCTACACCTTC.

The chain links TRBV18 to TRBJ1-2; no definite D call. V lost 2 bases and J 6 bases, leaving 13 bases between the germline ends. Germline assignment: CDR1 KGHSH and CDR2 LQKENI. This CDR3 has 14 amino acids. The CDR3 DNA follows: TGTGCCAGCTCACCAGTAGGGCAGGTTAATGGCTACACCTTC. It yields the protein CASSPVGQVNGYTF.

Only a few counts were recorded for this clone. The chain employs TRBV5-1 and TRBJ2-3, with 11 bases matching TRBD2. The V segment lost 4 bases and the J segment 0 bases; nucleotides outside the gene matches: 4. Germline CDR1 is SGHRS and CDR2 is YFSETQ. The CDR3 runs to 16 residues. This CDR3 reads CASSAGLAVSTDTQYF. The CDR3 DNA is TGCGCCAGCAGCGCGGGACTAGCGGTTAGCACAGATACGCAGTATTTT.

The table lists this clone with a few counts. CDR3 nucleotides: TGTGCCAGCAGCTTAGATACAGGACGCTACGAGCAGTACTTC. Amino acids: CASSLDTGRYEQYF. The V call is TRBV7-9, the J call TRBJ2-7; TRBD1 might be the D (5 bases). CDR1 and CDR2 from the germline V gene are SEHNR and FQNEAQ (reference sequence). The length of the CDR3 is 14 residues. V was clipped by 1 base and J by 3 bases, with 10 bases between them.

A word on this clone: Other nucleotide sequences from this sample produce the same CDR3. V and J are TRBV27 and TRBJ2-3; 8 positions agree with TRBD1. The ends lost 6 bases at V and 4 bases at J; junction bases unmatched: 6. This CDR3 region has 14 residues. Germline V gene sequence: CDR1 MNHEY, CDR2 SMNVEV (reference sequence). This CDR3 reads CASSLDRVPDTQYF. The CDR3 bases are TGTGCCAGCAGCCTGGACAGGGTACCAGATACGCAGTATTTT.

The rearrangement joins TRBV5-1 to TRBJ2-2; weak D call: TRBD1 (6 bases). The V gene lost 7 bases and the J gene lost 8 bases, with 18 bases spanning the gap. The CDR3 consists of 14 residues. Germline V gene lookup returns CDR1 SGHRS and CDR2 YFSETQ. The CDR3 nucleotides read TGCGCCAGCGGGACACAGGGTGTCGGTGGGGAGCTGTTTTTT. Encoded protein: CASGTQGVGGELFF.